This TCR beta chain was captured in a study of blood T cell repertoires in COVID-19. The overall study: T cells, B-cell-depleted T cells, or PBMCs supplied cDNA or gDNA.

In terms of age and location, participants ranged from roughly 18 to 100 years and lived in approximately 26 US areas. Symptom resolution, clearance, or two negative PCRs marked the recovered donors of Cohort 3. V was pared by 5 bases and J by 2 bases, with 10 bases between. Per the germline V gene, CDR1 is MNHEY and CDR2 is SVGEGT. The CDR3 consists of 13 residues. This clone showed up just once. Methods used by the authors: Reference gene primer amplification gave nucleated cell count estimates. Measured with immunoSEQ multiplex PCR; TCRdb has only the in-frame clones, and not every one. From that table come the V and J calls and clone size; the DNA was used to work out D and trimming. The sample lists over 200,000 clones, about 85% occurring once.

Sequenced input: PBMCs or T cells enriched from blood (not recorded which). The clonotype originates from a man between 25 and 39 years old who had recovered from COVID-19. This chain connects TRBV6-2 or TRBV6-3 to TRBJ2-7; TRBD1 might be the D (5 bases). The CDR3, as DNA: TGTGCCAGCAGTGGAGACAGAACCTACGAGCAGTACTTC. This sequence encodes CASSGDRTYEQYF.